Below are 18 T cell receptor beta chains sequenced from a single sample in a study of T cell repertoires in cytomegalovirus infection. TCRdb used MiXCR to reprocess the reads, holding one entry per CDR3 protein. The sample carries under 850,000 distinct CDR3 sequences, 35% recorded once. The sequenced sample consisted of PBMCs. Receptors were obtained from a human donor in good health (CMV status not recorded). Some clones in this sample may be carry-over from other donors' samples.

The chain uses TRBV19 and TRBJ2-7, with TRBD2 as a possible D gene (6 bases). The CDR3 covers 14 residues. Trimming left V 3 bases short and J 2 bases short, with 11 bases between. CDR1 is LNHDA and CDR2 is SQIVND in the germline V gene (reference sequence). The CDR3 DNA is TGTGCCAGTAGTATGCCGGGGGAAACCTACGAGCAGTACTTC. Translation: CASSMPGETYEQYF. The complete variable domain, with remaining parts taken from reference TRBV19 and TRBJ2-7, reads DGGITQSPKYLFRKEGQNVTLSCEQNLNHDAMYWYRQDPGQGLRLIYYSQIVNDFQKGDIAEGYSVSREKKESFPLTVTSAQKNPTAFYLCASSMPGETYEQYFGPGTRLTVT.

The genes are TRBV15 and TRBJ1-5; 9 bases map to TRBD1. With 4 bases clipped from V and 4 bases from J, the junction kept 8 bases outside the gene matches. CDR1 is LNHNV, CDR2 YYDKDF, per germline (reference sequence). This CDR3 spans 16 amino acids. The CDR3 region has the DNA TGTGCCACCAGCACAGGGGACAGGGCGGAGAATCAGCCCCAGCATTTT. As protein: CATSTGDRAENQPQHF.

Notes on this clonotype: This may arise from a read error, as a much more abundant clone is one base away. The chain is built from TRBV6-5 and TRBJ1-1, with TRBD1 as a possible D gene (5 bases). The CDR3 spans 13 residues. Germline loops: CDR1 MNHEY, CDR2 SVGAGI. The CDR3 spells CANSYGGGTEAFF. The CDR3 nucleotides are TGTGCCAACAGTTACGGGGGGGGCACTGAAGCTTTCTTT.

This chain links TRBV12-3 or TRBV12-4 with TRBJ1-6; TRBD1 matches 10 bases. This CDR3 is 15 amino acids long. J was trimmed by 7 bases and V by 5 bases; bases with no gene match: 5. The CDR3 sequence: CASSLGQGKNSPLHF. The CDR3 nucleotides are TGTGCCAGCAGTCTGGGACAGGGGAAGAATTCACCCCTCCACTTT.

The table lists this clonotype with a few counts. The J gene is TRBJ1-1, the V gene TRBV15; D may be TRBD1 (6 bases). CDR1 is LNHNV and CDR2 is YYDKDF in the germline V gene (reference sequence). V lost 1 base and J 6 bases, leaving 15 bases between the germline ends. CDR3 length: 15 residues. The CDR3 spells CATSRGLEGGSEAFF. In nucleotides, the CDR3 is TGTGCCACCAGCAGAGGGCTGGAGGGGGGTTCTGAAGCTTTCTTT. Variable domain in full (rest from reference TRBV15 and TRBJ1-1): DAMVIQNPRYQVTQFGKPVTLSCSQTLNHNVMYWYQQKSSQAPKLLFHYYDKDFNNEADTPDNFQSRRPNTSFCFLDIRSPGLGDTAMYLCATSRGLEGGSEAFFGQGTRLTVV.

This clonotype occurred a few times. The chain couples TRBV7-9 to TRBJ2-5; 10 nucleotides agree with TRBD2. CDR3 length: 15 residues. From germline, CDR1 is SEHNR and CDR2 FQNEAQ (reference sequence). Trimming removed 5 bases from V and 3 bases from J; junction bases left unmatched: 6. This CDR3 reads CASSRGLAVKETQYF. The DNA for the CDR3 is TGTGCCAGCAGCCGAGGACTAGCGGTAAAAGAGACCCAGTACTTC.

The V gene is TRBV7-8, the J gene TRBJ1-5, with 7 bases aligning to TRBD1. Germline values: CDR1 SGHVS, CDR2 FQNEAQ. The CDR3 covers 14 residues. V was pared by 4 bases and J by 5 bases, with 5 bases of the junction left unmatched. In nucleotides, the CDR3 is TGTGCCAGCAGCTCAATAGACAGGGATCAGCCCCAGCATTTT. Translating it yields CASSSIDRDQPQHF.

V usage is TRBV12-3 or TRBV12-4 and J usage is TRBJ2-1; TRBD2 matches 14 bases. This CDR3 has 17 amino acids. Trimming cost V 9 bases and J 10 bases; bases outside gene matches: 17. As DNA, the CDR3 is TGTGCCAGAAGTCCAGGGACTAGCGGGAGTATATCCAAGGAGCAGTTCTTC. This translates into CARSPGTSGSISKEQFF.

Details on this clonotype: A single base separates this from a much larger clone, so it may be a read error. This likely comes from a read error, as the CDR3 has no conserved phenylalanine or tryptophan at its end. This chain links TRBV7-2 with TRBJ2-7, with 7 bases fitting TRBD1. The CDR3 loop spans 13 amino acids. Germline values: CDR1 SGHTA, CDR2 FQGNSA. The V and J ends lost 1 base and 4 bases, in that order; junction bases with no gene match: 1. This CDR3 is CASSLGDRYEQYL. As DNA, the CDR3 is TGTGCCAGCAGCTTAGGGGACAGATACGAGCAGTACTTA.

CDR3 sequence reads: CSVEVARTGSSYEQYF. In DNA form, the CDR3 reads TGCAGCGTTGAAGTCGCCCGGACAGGGAGCTCCTACGAGCAGTACTTC. The V and J genes are TRBV29-1 and TRBJ2-7; 8 bases match TRBD1. CDR1 and CDR2 from the germline V gene are SQVTM and ANQGSEA. The CDR3 totals 16 residues. Trimming cost V 1 base and J 0 bases; bases outside gene matches: 8.

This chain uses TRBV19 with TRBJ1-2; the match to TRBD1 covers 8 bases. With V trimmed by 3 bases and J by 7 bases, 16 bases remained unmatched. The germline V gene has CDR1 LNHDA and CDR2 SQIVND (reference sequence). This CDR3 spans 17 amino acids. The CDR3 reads CASSISVAGGASGGYTF. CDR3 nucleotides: TGTGCCAGTAGTATTTCGGTGGCAGGGGGCGCTTCTGGTGGCTACACCTTC.

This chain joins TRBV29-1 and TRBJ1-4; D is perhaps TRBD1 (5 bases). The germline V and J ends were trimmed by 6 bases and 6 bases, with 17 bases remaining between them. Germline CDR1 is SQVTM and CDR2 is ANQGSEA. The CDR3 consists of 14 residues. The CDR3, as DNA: TGCAGCGTGATCCTCACTGGGGCGCATGAAAAACTGTTTTTT. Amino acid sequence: CSVILTGAHEKLFF.

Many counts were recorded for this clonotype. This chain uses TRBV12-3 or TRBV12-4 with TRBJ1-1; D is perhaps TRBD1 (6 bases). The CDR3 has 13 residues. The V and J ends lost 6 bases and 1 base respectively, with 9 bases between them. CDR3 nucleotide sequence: TGTGCCAGCAGCGTGGGACAGAACACTGAAGCTTTCTTT. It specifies CASSVGQNTEAFF.

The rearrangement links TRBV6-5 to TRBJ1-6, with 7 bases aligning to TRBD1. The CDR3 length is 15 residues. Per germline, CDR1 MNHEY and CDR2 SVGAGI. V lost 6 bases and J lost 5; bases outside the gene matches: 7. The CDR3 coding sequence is TGTGCCAGCAGCGAAGGACAGGTTAATAATTCACCCCTCCACTTT. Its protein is CASSEGQVNNSPLHF.

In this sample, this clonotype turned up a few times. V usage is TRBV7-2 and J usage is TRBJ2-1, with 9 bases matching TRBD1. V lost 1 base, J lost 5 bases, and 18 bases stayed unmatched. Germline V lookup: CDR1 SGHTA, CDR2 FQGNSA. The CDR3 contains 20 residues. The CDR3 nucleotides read TGTGCCAGCAGCTTAGACGGCGGGACAGGGTTTCAACCAGTCCACAATGAGCAGTTCTTC. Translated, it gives CASSLDGGTGFQPVHNEQFF.

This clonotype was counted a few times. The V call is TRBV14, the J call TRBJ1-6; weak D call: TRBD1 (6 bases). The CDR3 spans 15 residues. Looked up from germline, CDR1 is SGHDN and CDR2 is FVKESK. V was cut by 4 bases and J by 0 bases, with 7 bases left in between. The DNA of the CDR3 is TGTGCCAGCAGCCCAGGGGTCTCCTATAATTCACCCCTCCACTTT. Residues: CASSPGVSYNSPLHF.

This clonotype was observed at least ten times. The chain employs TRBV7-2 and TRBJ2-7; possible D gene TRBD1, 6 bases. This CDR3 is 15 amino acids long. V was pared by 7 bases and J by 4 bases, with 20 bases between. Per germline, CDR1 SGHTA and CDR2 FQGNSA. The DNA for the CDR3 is TGTGCCAGCACACAGGGAAGTCTGGGTTTTTACGAGCAGTACTTC. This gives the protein CASTQGSLGFYEQYF. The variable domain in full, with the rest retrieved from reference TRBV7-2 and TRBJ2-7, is GAGVSQSPSNKVTEKGKDVELRCDPISGHTALYWYRQSLGQGLEFLIYFQGNSAPDKSGLPSDRFSAERTGGSVSTLTIQRTQQEDSAVYLCASTQGSLGFYEQYFGPGTRLTVT.

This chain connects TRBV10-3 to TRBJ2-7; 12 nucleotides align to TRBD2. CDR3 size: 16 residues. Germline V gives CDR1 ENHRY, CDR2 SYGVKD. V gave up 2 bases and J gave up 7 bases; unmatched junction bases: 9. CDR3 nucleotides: TGTGCCATCAGTGAGAACAGACTAGCGGGAGCAGGGGAGCAGTACTTC. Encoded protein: CAISENRLAGAGEQYF.